This T cell receptor beta chain was identified during a study of shared clonotypes between healthy human individuals. Study details: Per donor, three plates held CD4 naive cells, three held CD4 memory, two held CD8 naive and one held CD8 memory.

This CDR3 is 16 amino acids long. CDR1 and CDR2 from the germline V gene are SGHTA and FQGTGA. Trimming took 2 bases from V and 7 from J; bases not matched to a gene: 4. Method: immunoSEQ multiplex PCR; TCRdb's copy keeps in-frame clones and lacks some. The sample consists of some 2.4 million clones, roughly 93% of them appearing once. This clonotype originated in a man between 18 and 29 years old in good health. Some clones in this sample may be carry-over from other donors' samples. The sample was naive CD4+ T cells from PBMCs. As to subset: CD45RA+ positively selected. This chain joins TRBV7-3 and TRBJ2-1; 14 nucleotides agree with TRBD2. The CDR3 is CASSLGTSGSGNEQFF. CDR3 DNA sequence: TGTGCCAGCAGCTTAGGGACTAGCGGGAGCGGGAATGAGCAGTTCTTC. The full variable domain, with the rest looked up from reference TRBV7-3 and TRBJ2-1, is GAGVSQTPSNKVTEKGKYVELRCDPISGHTALYWYRQSLGQGPEFLIYFQGTGAADDSGLPNDRFFAVRPEGSVSTLKIQRTERGDSAVYLCASSLGTSGSGNEQFFGPGTRLTVL.